This T cell receptor beta chain was captured by sequencing in a study of cytomegalovirus exposure and HLA in healthy donors. Study results and caveats: TCR beta chains numbering some 160 were designated cytomegalovirus-associated. According to reports, the classifier identified cytomegalovirus status with high specificity and sensitivity.

The assay was immunoSEQ multiplex PCR, and TCRdb's table has in-frame clones only and misses some. The sample has 200,000 to 250,000 clones; approximately 87% are singletons. This clone was detected only once. Its antigen is still unknown. From germline, CDR1 is LGHNA and CDR2 YNFKEQ. The CDR3 sequence is 16 residues long. V trimming: 0 bases; J trimming: 4 bases; junction bases outside the gene matches: 8. The origin of this receptor is a woman aged 18-29 years in good health and CMV-seronegative. Source material: PBMCs. The chain joins TRBV4-2 to TRBJ2-7; 8 nucleotides agree with TRBD1. For the CDR3, the DNA is TGTGCCAGCAGCCAAGACCGAGACAGGGGAAGGTACGAGCAGTACTTC. This codes for CASSQDRDRGRYEQYF.